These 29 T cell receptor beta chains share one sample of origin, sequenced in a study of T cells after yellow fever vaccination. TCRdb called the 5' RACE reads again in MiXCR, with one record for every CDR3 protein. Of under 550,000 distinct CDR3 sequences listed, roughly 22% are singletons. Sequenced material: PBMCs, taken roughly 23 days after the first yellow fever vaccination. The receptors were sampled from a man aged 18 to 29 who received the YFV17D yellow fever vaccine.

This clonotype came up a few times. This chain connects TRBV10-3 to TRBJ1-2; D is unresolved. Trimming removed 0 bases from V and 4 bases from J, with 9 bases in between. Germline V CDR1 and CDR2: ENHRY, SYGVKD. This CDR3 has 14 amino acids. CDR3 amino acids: CAISESPGSYGYTF. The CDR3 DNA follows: TGTGCCATCAGTGAGTCGCCAGGTAGCTATGGCTACACCTTC.

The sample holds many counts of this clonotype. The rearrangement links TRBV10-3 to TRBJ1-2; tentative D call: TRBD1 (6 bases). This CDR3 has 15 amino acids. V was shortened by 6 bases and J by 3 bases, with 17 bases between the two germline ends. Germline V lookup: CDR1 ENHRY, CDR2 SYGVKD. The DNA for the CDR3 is TGTGCCATCAGAGCTGGAGCAGGGGACGACTATGGCTACACCTTC. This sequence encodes CAIRAGAGDDYGYTF.

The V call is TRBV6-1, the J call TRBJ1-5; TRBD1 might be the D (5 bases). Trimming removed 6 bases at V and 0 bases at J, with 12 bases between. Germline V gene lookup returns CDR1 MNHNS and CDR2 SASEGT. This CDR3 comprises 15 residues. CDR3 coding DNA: TGTGCCAGCAGGGCGCGGGGGTATAGCAATCAGCCCCAGCATTTT. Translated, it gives CASRARGYSNQPQHF.

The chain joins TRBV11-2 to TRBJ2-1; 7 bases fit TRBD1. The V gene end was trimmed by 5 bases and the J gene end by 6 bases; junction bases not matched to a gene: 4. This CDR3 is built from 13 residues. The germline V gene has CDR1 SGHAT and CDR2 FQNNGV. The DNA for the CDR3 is TGTGCCAGCAGCACGGGACAGTCCAATGAGCAGTTCTTC. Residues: CASSTGQSNEQFF.

The CDR3 DNA is TGTGCCAGCAGCTTAACTGGGGATTTCGGAGATACGCAGTATTTT. Protein product: CASSLTGDFGDTQYF. The chain couples TRBV7-6 to TRBJ2-3; no clear D gene. This CDR3 is 15 amino acids long. Germline-derived CDR1 and CDR2 are SGHVS and FNYEAQ. V lost 2 bases and J 5 bases, leaving 14 bases between the germline ends.

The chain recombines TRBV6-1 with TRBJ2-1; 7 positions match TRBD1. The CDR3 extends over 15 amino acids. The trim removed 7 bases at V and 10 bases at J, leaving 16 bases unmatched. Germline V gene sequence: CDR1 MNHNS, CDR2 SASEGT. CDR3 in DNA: TGTGCCAGCAATAAAGGGGAAACAGGGGTGAGAGAGCAGTTCTTC. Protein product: CASNKGETGVREQFF.

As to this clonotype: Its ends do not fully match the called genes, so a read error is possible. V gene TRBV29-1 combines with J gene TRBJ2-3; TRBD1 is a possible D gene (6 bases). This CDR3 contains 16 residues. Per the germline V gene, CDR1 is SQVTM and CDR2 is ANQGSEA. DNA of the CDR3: TGCAGCGTTGAAGGCAAGGGGGTCGGACGCACGGATACGCAGTATTTT. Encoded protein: CSVEGKGVGRTDTQYF.

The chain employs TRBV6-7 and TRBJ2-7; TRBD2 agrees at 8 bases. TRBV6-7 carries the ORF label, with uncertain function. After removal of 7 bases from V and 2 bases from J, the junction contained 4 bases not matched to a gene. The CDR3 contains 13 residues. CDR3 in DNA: TGTGCCAGCATCTTAGCGGGGACCTACGAGCAGTACTTC. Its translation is CASILAGTYEQYF.

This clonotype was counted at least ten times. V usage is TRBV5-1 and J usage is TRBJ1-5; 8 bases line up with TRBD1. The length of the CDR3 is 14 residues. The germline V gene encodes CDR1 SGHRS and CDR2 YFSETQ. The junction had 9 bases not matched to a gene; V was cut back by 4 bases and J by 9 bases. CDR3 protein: CASSPGDRPMPQHF. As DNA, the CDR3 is TGCGCCAGCAGCCCCGGGGACAGGCCAATGCCCCAGCATTTT.

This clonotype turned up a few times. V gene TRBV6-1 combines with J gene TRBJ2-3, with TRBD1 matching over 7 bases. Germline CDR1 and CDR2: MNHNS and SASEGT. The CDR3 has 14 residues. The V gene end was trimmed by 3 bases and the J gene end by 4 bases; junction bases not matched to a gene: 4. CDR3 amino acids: CASSERGPPDTQYF. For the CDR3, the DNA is TGTGCCAGCAGTGAGAGGGGGCCCCCAGATACGCAGTATTTT.

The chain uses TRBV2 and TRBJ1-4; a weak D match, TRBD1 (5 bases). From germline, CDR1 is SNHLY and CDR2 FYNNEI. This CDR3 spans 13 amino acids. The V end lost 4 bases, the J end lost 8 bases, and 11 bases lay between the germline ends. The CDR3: CASSAGREEKLFF. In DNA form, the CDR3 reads TGTGCCAGCAGTGCAGGGCGGGAGGAAAAACTGTTTTTT.

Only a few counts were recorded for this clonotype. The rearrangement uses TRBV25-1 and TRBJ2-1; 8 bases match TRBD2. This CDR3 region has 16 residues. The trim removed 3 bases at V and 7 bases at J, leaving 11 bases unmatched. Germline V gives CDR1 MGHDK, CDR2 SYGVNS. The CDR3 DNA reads TGTGCCAGCAGTGATACTCGCGGGGGGAGGTGGAATGAGCAGTTCTTC. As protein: CASSDTRGGRWNEQFF.

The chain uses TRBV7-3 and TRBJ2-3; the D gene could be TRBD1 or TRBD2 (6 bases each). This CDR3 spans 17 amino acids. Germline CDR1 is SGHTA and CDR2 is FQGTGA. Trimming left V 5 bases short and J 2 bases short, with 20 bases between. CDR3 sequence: CASSRWVTRGATDTQYF. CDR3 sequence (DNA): TGTGCCAGCAGCCGGTGGGTGACGAGGGGGGCCACAGATACGCAGTATTTT.

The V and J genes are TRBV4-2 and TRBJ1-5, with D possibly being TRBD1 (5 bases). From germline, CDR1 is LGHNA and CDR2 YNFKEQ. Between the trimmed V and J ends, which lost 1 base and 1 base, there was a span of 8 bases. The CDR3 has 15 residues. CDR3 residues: CASSQGEGSNQPQHF. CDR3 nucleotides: TGTGCCAGCAGCCAAGGGGAGGGGAGCAATCAGCCCCAGCATTTT.

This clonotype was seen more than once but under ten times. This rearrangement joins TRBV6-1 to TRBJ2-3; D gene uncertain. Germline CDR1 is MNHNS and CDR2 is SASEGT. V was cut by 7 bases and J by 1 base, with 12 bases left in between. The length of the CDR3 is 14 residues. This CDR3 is CASTGSVRTDTQYF. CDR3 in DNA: TGTGCCAGCACGGGCAGCGTGCGCACAGATACGCAGTATTTT.

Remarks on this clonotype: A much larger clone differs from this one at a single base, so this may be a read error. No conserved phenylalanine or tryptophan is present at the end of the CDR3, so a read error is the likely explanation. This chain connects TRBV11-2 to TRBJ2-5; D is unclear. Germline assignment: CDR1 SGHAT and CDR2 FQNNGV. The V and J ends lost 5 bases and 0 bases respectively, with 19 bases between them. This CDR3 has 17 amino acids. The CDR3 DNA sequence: TGTGCCAGCAGCCCCCCTGTTTTGGCGATGTACCAAGAGACCCAGTACTAC. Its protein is CASSPPVLAMYQETQYY.

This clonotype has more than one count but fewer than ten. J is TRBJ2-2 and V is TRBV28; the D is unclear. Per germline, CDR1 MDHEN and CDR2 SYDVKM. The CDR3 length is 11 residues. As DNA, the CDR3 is TGTGTTGCGAGGAACACCGGGGAGCTGTTTTTT. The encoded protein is CVARNTGELFF.

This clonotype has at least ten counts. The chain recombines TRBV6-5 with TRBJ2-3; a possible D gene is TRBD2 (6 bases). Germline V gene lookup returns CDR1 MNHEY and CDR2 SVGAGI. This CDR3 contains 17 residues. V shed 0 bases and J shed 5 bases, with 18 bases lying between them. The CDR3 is CASSYSMLDGGVDTQYF. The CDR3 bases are TGTGCCAGCAGTTACTCGATGCTAGACGGGGGAGTAGATACGCAGTATTTT.

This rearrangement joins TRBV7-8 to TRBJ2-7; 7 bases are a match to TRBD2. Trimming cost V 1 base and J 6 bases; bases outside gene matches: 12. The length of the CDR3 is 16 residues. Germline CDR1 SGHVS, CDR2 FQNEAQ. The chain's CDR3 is CASSLVQAGEGFEQYV. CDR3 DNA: TGTGCCAGCAGCTTAGTCCAGGCGGGGGAAGGGTTCGAGCAGTACGTC.

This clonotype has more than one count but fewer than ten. As DNA, the CDR3 is TGCGCCAGCAGCTTGACTGGGGTTAATTCACCCCTCCACTTT. This encodes CASSLTGVNSPLHF. This chain links TRBV5-1 with TRBJ1-6; D is unresolved. With 1 base removed from V and 6 bases from J, the gap between germline ends came to 8 bases. The CDR3 has 14 residues. Germline lookup yields CDR1 SGHRS and CDR2 YFSETQ.

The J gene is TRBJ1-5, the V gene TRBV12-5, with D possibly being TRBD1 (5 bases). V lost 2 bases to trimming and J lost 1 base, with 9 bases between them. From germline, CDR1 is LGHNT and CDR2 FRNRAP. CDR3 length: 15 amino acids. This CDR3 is CASGLKGLSNQPQHF. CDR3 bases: TGTGCTAGTGGTTTGAAGGGACTCAGCAATCAGCCCCAGCATTTT.

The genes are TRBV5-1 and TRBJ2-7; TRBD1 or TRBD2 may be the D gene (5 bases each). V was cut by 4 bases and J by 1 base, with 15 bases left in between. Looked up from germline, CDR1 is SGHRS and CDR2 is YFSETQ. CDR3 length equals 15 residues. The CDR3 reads CASSQLPGPSYEQYV. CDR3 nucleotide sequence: TGCGCCAGCAGCCAGCTTCCGGGACCGTCCTACGAGCAGTACGTC.

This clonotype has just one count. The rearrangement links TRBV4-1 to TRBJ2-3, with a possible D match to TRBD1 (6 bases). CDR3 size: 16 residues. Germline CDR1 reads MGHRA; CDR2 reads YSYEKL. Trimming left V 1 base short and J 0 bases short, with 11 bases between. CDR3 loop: CASSQGRGGSTDTQYF. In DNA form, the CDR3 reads TGCGCCAGCAGCCAAGGGAGAGGGGGAAGCACAGATACGCAGTATTTT.

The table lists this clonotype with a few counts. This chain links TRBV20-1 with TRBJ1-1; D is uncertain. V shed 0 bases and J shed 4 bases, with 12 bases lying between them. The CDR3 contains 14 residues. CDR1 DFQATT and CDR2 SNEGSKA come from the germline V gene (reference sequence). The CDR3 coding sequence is TGCAGTGCTAGAGATCTCGCTGGTGGCACTGAAGCTTTCTTT. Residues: CSARDLAGGTEAFF.

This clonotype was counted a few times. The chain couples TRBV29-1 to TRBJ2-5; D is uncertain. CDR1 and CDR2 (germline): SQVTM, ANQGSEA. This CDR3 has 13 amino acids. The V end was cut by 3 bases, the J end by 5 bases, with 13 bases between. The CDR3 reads CSVDRHFPETQYF. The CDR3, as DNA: TGCAGCGTTGATCGGCATTTTCCGGAGACCCAGTACTTC.

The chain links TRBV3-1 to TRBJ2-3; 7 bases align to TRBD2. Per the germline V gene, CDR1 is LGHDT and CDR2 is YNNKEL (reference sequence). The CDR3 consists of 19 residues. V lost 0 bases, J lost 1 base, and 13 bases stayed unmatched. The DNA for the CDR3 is TGTGCCAGCAGCCAAGATTCAATTGCCAGCGGGGACGGCACAGATACGCAGTATTTT. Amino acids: CASSQDSIASGDGTDTQYF.

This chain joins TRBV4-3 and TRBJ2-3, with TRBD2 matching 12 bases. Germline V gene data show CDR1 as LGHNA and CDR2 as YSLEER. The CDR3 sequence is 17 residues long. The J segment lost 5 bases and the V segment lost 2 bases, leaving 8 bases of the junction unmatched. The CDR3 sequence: CASSQSPLAGGIDTQYF. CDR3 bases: TGCGCCAGCAGCCAATCCCCGCTAGCGGGGGGGATAGATACGCAGTATTTT.

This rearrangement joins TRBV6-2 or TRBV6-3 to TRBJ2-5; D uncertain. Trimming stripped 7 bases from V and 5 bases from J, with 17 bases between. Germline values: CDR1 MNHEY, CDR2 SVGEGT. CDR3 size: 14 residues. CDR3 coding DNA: TGTGCCAGCACCCAACCATGGCCTGGGGAGACCCAGTACTTC. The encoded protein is CASTQPWPGETQYF.

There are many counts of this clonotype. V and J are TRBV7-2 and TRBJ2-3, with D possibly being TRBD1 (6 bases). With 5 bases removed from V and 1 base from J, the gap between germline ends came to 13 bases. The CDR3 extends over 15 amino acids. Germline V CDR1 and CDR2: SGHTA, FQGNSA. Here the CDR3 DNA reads TGTGCCAGCAGCCTACAGGGCTCTGGCACAGATACGCAGTATTTT. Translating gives CASSLQGSGTDTQYF.